The text below deals with one TCR beta chain. The record originates from a study of blood T cell repertoires in COVID-19. Original analysis: By means of reference gene primer amplification, nucleated cell counts were estimated. Using immunoSEQ multiplex PCR, the repertoire was profiled, and TCRdb retains in-frame clones only, with some absent. Clonal size and the V and J genes are those of that table, whereas D and trimming came from the DNA. The profile covers 270,000 or so clones, with 80% to 85% appearing a single time and around 3.6% taken by the ten largest. The source material was PBMCs or T cells enriched from blood (not recorded which). The clonotype was recovered from a man aged 45-65 years who had recovered from COVID-19.

For the CDR3, the DNA is TGTGCCAGTACCGGACAGGAGGGGAACTATGGCTACACCTTC. Its translation is CASTGQEGNYGYTF. The chain carries TRBV19 and TRBJ1-2, with TRBD1 matching over 7 bases. The CDR3 is 14 residues long. V shed 7 bases and J 2 bases; nucleotides not matched to a gene: 7. Per the germline V gene, CDR1 is LNHDA and CDR2 is SQIVND (reference sequence).